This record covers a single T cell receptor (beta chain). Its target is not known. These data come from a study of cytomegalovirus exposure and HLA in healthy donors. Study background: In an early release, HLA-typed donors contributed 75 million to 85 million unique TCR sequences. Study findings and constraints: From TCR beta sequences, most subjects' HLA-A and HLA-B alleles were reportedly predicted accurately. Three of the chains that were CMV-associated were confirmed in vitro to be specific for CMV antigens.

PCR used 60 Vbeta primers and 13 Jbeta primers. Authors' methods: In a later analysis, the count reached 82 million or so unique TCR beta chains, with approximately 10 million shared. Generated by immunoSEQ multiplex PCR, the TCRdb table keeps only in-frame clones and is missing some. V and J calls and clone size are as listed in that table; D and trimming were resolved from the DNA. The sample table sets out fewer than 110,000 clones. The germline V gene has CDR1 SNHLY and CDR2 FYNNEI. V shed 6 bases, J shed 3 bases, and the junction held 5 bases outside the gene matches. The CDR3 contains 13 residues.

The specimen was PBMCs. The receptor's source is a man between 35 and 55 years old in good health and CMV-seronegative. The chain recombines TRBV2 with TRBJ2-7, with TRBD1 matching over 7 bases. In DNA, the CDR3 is TGTGCCAGCAGCCGACAGGGAAACTACGAGCAGTACTTC. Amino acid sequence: CASSRQGNYEQYF. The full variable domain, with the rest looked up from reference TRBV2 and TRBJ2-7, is EPEVTQTPSHQVTQMGQEVILRCVPISNHLYFYWYRQILGQKVEFLVSFYNNEISEKSEIFDDQFSVERPDGSNFTLKIRSTKLEDSAMYFCASSRQGNYEQYFGPGTRLTVT.